This TCR beta chain was obtained from a study of blood T cell repertoires in COVID-19. Study context: Researchers got acute and convalescent COVID-19 samples from the United States, Italy and Spain. From T cells, B-cell-depleted T cells, or PBMCs came the material, which was cDNA or gDNA.

The length of the CDR3 is 15 residues. Germline V gene sequence: CDR1 SGHNT, CDR2 YYREEE (reference sequence). Trimming removed 2 bases from V and 3 bases from J; junction bases left unmatched: 4. Clones were read by immunoSEQ multiplex PCR, and TCRdb kept only the in-frame ones, dropping some. The repertoire holds fewer than 200,000 clones, with 70% to 85% as singletons. Sequenced input: peripheral blood. This TCR came from an elderly woman with acute or convalescent COVID-19. This rearrangement joins TRBV5-4 to TRBJ2-2; 7 bases line up with TRBD1. This chain's CDR3 is CASSFRQGDTGELFF. The CDR3 nucleotides read TGTGCCAGCAGCTTCCGACAGGGAGACACCGGGGAGCTGTTTTTT.